Below, one TCR beta chain is given with its context. No antigen is known for it. It has no much larger one-base neighbor in the sample; base qualities were not kept. Collaborating institutions collected whole blood in K2EDTA tubes following their own protocols. For TCRbeta analysis, collaborator samples were shipped as frozen whole blood, as isolated PBMCs, or as DNA extracted from either sample type. TCRbeta CDR3 regions were amplified from genomic DNA using the immunoSEQ Assay, a bias-controlled multiplex PCR. Per the source publication's procedure: Within the assay, amplification of reference gene primers was used to estimate how many nucleated cells each sample contained. Sequence reads were collapsed and filtered to measure the absolute abundance of every unique TCRbeta CDR3 rearrangement. For each sample, productive Simpson clonality was calculated as the square root of Simpson's diversity index over productive rearrangements. TCRdb stores this immuneACCESS table with in-frame sequences only. Part of the clones is absent; in the studies checked, under half of the shortfall reflects unresolved V genes, and no reason is known for the rest. The V and J calls and clone size are taken from that table; D and trimming were inferred from the DNA. For this sample the table gives tens of thousands of clones, of which 70% to 80% were detected only once. In total, the top ten clones hold roughly 7.9% of the sample.

V was cut back by 0 bases and J by 8 bases, leaving a gap of 8 bases between them. There are 12 amino acids in the CDR3, from cysteine to phenylalanine inclusive. Only CDR3 DNA is held: 36 bases, read in frame from base 1. CDR1 and CDR2, looked up from the germline V gene, are SGHRS and YFSETQ. This sample was included in a study of blood T cell repertoires in COVID-19 (dated by TCRdb to 2020 to 2021). Background on the whole study: Samples from collaborators originated in the United States, Italy and Spain and spanned both the acute and convalescent phases of COVID-19. Subjects who had been exposed to COVID-19, were actively infected with it, or had recovered from it provided the deeply sampled blood TCRbeta repertoires that made up the dataset. Nearly every sample came with metadata listing a de-identified subject ID, COVID-19 status, age in years and sex. The material from the prospective study consisted of cDNA or gDNA derived from T cells, B-cell-depleted T cells, or PBMCs. A freely available public database, intended as a resource for researchers studying the immune response to SARS-CoV-2, is where the repertoires were released. Samples were obtained from the ongoing ImmuneRACE study (first 160 participants) and from 1,254 subjects provided by 6 global collaborators. Where available, HLA class I and class II types were obtained from metadata supplied by the sample provider rather than from assay-based typing. Beyond this particular receptor, the publication reports: How much clinical and demographic metadata was included differed by source and by participant, and the metadata was provided uncurated.

Specimen: peripheral blood. This chain joins TRBV5-1 to TRBJ1-2; the D gene cannot be resolved reliably. The receptor was derived from a man between 65 and 80 years old with active or convalescent COVID-19. The CDR3 reads CASSLDERGYTF. The DNA is TGCGCCAGCAGCTTGGATGAGCGAGGCTACACCTTC.